This entry lists 11 T cell receptor beta chains sequenced from one sample in a study of T cell responses to AZD1222 COVID-19 vaccine. Generated by immunoSEQ multiplex PCR, the TCRdb table keeps only in-frame clones and is missing some. Of about 200,000 clones in the sample, approximately 91% were seen once. Specimen: peripheral blood, collected 28 days after the second AZD1222 dose. The receptor source for this set is an adult who received the AZD1222 COVID-19 vaccine.

V usage is TRBV6-5 and J usage is TRBJ2-7; perhaps TRBD1 as D (5 bases). This CDR3 is 14 amino acids long. Trimming left V 3 bases short and J 1 base short, with 10 bases between. Per the germline V gene, CDR1 is MNHEY and CDR2 is SVGAGI. CDR3 protein: CASSYTGPSYEQYF. The CDR3, as DNA: TGTGCCAGCAGTTATACAGGACCTTCCTACGAGCAGTACTTC.

V gene TRBV10-3 combines with J gene TRBJ1-5, with unresolved D. Germline-derived CDR1 and CDR2 are ENHRY and SYGVKD. V shed 6 bases and J shed 4 bases, with 10 bases lying between them. The CDR3 spans 13 residues. The CDR3 is CAIRLDENQPQHF. Written as DNA, the CDR3 is TGTGCCATCAGGCTTGACGAGAATCAGCCCCAGCATTTT.

The gene calls are TRBV5-1 and TRBJ1-1, with D unclear. The CDR3 runs 14 residues. V lost 4 bases and J lost 4, with 14 bases in between. Per germline, CDR1 SGHRS and CDR2 YFSETQ. CDR3 sequence (DNA): TGCGCCAGCAGCGCCGTCGACCCGGCCACTGAAGCTTTCTTT. Protein: CASSAVDPATEAFF.

The chain combines TRBV19 with TRBJ1-1; 9 bases are shared with TRBD1. This CDR3 has 16 residues. J lost 0 bases, V lost 2 bases, and 4 bases had no gene match. In germline, CDR1 is LNHDA, CDR2 SQIVND (reference sequence). CDR3 protein: CASSIKTGGMNTEAFF. The CDR3 nucleotides are TGTGCCAGTAGTATAAAGACAGGGGGTATGAACACTGAAGCTTTCTTT. Using reference TRBV19 and TRBJ1-1 for the parts outside the CDR3, the full variable domain is DGGITQSPKYLFRKEGQNVTLSCEQNLNHDAMYWYRQDPGQGLRLIYYSQIVNDFQKGDIAEGYSVSREKKESFPLTVTSAQKNPTAFYLCASSIKTGGMNTEAFFGQGTRLTVV.

This chain uses TRBV4-1 with TRBJ2-2, with 9 positions matching TRBD1. Germline CDR1 MGHRA, CDR2 YSYEKL. The V segment lost 8 bases and the J segment 4 bases; nucleotides outside the gene matches: 5. The CDR3 consists of 14 residues. This CDR3 is CASRDRVSTGELFF. As DNA, the CDR3 is TGCGCCAGCCGGGACAGGGTAAGCACCGGGGAGCTGTTTTTT.

The gene calls are TRBV12-3 or TRBV12-4 and TRBJ1-6; no reliable D call. This CDR3 comprises 12 residues. Between the trimmed V and J ends, which lost 6 bases and 6 bases, there was a span of 6 bases. The CDR3 loop reads CASRPRNSPLHF. The CDR3 coding sequence is TGTGCCAGCAGGCCCCGTAATTCACCCCTCCACTTT.

The chain employs TRBV7-2 and TRBJ1-5; possibly TRBD1 for D (5 bases). CDR3 length: 14 amino acids. The ends were cut back, 3 bases at V and 5 bases at J, with 11 bases in the middle. Germline V lookup: CDR1 SGHTA, CDR2 FQGNSA. Here the CDR3 DNA reads TGTGCCAGCAGCTTGGGGGGGACTGATCAGCCCCAGCATTTT. The encoded protein is CASSLGGTDQPQHF.

The chain has TRBV9 and TRBJ1-1; possibly TRBD1 for D (5 bases). CDR3 length: 16 residues. Germline V lookup: CDR1 SGDLS, CDR2 YYNGEE. Trimming took off 0 bases at V and 3 bases at J, with 15 bases between the two ends. CDR3 loop: CASSVESQGPDTEAFF. CDR3 bases: TGTGCCAGCAGCGTAGAATCTCAGGGTCCGGACACTGAAGCTTTCTTT.

The gene calls are TRBV3-1 (or the pseudogene TRBV3-2) and TRBJ2-7; D might be TRBD1 (6 bases). CDR3 size: 20 residues. Trimming cost V 1 base and J 3 bases, with 28 bases left between them. The germline CDR1 and CDR2 sequences are LGHDT and YNNKEL (reference sequence). The CDR3 DNA reads TGTGCCAGCAGCCAAGTCCCCCACAGCCTACAGGGTGATCTACGCTACGAGCAGTACTTC. Protein: CASSQVPHSLQGDLRYEQYF.

The chain uses TRBV28 and TRBJ1-4; D possibly corresponds to TRBD1 (6 bases). This CDR3 spans 17 amino acids. Germline V gene lookup returns CDR1 MDHEN and CDR2 SYDVKM. The V end lost 7 bases, the J end lost 2 bases, and 20 bases lay between the germline ends. In nucleotides, the CDR3 is TGTGCCAGCACCCTACAGGGAGGTCATGCCACTAATGAAAAACTGTTTTTT. Translated, it gives CASTLQGGHATNEKLFF.

The V and J genes are TRBV3-1 (or the pseudogene TRBV3-2) and TRBJ2-1; no definite D call. The CDR3 is 18 amino acids. Per germline, CDR1 LGHDT and CDR2 YNNKEL (reference sequence). Trimming removed 1 base at V and 7 bases at J, with 23 bases between. The CDR3 nucleotides are TGTGCCAGCAGCCAAGGGGGAAGTTGGCTAAACTTACAGAATGAGCAGTTCTTC. Translated, it gives CASSQGGSWLNLQNEQFF.